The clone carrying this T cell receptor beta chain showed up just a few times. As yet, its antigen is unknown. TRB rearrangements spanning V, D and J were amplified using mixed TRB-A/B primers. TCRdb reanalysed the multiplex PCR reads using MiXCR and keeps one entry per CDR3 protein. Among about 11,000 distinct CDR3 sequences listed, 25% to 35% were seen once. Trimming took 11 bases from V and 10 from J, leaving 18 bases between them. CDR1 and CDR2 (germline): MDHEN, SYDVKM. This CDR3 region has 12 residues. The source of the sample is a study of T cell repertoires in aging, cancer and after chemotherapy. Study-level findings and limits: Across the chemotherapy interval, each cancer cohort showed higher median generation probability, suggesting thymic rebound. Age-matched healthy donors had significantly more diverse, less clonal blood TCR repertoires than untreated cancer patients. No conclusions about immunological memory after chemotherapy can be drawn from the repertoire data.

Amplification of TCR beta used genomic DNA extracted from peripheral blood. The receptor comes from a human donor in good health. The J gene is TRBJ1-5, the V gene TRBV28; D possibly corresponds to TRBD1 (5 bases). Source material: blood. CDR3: CAGPGARIPQHF. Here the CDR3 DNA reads TGTGCCGGACCCGGGGCCCGCATCCCCCAGCATTTT.